Below, one TCR beta chain is given with its context. This sample was taken from a study of T cells in Graves' hyperthyroidism and ophthalmopathy. The CDR3 is made up of 13 amino acids. Germline V gene lookup returns CDR1 WNHNN and CDR2 SYGVQD (reference sequence). Between the trimmed V and J ends, which lost 6 bases and 9 bases, there was a span of 15 bases. TCR beta CDR3 sequences were amplified from RNA transcripts. The study used the HTBI primer set for a first-round RT-PCR of the TCR CDR3. TCRdb reprocessed the multiplex PCR reads with MiXCR, giving one entry per CDR3 protein. The sample carries around 420,000 distinct CDR3 sequences, roughly an eighth recorded once.

The chain uses TRBV10-1 and TRBJ2-1, with D perhaps matching TRBD1 (6 bases). Specimen: blood. The source is a woman younger than 30 with Graves' hyperthyroidism. The CDR3, as DNA: TGCGCCAGCAGCGGGAACAGGGTGGGTGAGCAGTTCTTC. Encoded protein: CASSGNRVGEQFF.